The T cell receptor beta chain described here comes from a study of chemoradiotherapy in HPV16-positive cancers. Germline CDR1 LNHDA, CDR2 SQIVND (reference sequence). V shed 7 bases, J shed 1 base, and the junction held 4 bases outside the gene matches. This CDR3 comprises 13 residues. Notes on this clone: Its antigen is undetermined.

Findings and limits, study-wide: Better recurrence-free survival went with HPV-responsive T-cell expansion in HPV16-positive patients.

Profiling relied on immunoSEQ multiplex PCR, and the TCRdb table lists in-frame clones only, not all of them. The data contain 7,000 to 9,500 clones, approximately 78% of them singletons. Repertoires were sampled repeatedly during chemoradiotherapy. This TCR came from a human donor with HPV-associated anogenital cancer. The rearrangement links TRBV19 to TRBJ2-7; 7 bases are a match to TRBD2. This specimen was collected from a patient who underwent chemoradiotherapy. The chain's CDR3 is CASTDGGSYEQYF. The CDR3 DNA reads as TGTGCCAGTACAGACGGGGGGTCCTACGAGCAGTACTTC. Full variable domain (missing parts from reference TRBV19 and TRBJ2-7): DGGITQSPKYLFRKEGQNVTLSCEQNLNHDAMYWYRQDPGQGLRLIYYSQIVNDFQKGDIAEGYSVSREKKESFPLTVTSAQKNPTAFYLCASTDGGSYEQYFGPGTRLTVT.